This T cell receptor beta chain was recovered during a study of early T cells in non-severe SARS-CoV-2 infection. This clonotype was seen ten or more times. Its antigen is unknown. The CDR3 consists of 14 residues. Germline CDR1 MNHEY, CDR2 SVGEGT. V lost 2 bases, J lost 5 bases, and 12 bases lay in between. Molecules of cDNA were individually given unique molecular identifiers that were attached to them. TCRdb ran MiXCR on the 5' RACE reads and lists one entry per CDR3 protein. In the table there are tens of thousands of distinct CDR3 sequences, more than 4% of which are singletons. General study findings and limits: Reliance on VDJdb matching favored anti-spike CD8 responses; private and CD4 specificities were missed.

This specimen consisted of whole blood, obtained at baseline. This clonotype was sampled from an adult who was a healthcare worker with PCR-confirmed SARS-CoV-2 infection or an uninfected control (not recorded which). The chain is built from TRBV6-2 or TRBV6-3 and TRBJ2-5; weak D call: TRBD2 (6 bases). The CDR3 nucleotides are TGTGCCAGCAGTTACACGGGGGTTGTGGAGACCCAGTACTTC. Translated: CASSYTGVVETQYF.